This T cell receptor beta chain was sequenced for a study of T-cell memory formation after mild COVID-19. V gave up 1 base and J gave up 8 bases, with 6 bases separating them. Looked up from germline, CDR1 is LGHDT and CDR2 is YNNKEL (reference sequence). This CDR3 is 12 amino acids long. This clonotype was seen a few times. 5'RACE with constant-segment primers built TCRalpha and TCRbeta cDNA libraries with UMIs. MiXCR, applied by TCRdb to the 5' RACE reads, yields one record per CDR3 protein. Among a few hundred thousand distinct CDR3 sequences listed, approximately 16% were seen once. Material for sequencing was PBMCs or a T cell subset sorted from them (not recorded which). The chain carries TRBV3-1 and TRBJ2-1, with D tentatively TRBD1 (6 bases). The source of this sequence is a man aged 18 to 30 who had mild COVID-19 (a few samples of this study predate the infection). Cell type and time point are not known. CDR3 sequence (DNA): TGTGCCAGCAGCCAAGCAGGGGATGAGCAGTTCTTC. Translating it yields CASSQAGDEQFF.